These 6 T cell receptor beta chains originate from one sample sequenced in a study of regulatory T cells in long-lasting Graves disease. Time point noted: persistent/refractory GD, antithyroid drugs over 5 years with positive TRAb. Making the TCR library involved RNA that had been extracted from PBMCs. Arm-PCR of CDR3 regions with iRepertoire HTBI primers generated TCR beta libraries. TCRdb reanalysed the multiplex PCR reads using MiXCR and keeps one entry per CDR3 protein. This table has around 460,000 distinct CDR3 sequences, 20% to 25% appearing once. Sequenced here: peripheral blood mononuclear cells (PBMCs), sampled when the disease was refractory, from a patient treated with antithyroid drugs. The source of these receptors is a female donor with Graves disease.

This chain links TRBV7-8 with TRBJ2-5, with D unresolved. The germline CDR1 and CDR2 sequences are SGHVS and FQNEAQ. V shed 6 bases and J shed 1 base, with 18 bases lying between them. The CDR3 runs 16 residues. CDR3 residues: CASRFSRAGPQETQYF. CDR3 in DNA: TGTGCCAGCAGGTTTAGTAGGGCAGGCCCCCAAGAGACCCAGTACTTC.

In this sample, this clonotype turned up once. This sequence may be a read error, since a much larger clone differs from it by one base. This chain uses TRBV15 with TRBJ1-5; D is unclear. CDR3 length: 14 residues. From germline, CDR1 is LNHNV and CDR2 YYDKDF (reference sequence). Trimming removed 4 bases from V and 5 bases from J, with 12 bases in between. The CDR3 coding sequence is TGTGCCACCAGCACCTCCAGCAGTTATCAGCCCCAGCATTTT. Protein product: CATSTSSSYQPQHF.

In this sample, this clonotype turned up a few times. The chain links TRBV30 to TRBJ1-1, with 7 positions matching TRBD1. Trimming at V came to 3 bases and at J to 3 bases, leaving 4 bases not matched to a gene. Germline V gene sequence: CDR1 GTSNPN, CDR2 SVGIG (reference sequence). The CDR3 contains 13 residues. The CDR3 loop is CAWRLDRDTEAFF. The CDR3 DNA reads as TGTGCCTGGAGGTTAGACAGGGACACTGAAGCTTTCTTT.

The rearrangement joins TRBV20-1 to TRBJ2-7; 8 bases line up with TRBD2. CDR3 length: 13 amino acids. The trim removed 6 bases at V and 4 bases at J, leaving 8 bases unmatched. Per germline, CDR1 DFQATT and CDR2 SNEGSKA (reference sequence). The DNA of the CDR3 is TGCAGTGCGTCTCGCGGGAGGTGGTACGAGCAGTACTTC. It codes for CSASRGRWYEQYF.

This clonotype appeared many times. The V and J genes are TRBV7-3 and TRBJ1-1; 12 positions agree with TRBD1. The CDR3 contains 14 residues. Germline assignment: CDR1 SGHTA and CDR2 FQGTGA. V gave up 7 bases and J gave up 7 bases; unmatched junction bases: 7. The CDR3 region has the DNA TGTGCCAGCACCCGGGACAGGGGGCTTGGTGAAGCTTTCTTT. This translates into CASTRDRGLGEAFF.

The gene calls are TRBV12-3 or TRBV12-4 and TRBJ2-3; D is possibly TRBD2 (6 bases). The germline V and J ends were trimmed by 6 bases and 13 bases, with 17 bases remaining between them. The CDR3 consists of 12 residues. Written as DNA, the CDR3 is TGTGCCAGCAGACGCAAGCGGGTCCTCGAGTATTTT. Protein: CASRRKRVLEYF.